A selection of T cell receptor beta chains follows, all from one sample in a study of molecular identifiers for immune sequencing clone quantification. From the PCR reads, TCRdb called clonotypes with MiXCR, one entry per CDR3 protein. Seen here are about 320,000 distinct CDR3 sequences, roughly a quarter observed once, and the top ten hold around 0.76%. The source material was naive CD8+ T cells from blood, with Jurkat cell RNA spiked in. The source is a human donor in good health. Some libraries in this study had Jurkat cell RNA spiked in. The CDR3 runs from the conserved cysteine through the conserved F or W. The D gene is left open where the match is weak. Clone sizes are given selectively: once, few, many, or a class where the clone is expanded.

abundance	v_gene	j_gene	d_gene	CDR3nt	CDR3aa
many	TRBV4-1	TRBJ2-3	.	TGCGCCAGCAGCTACGAGGGTACAACAGATACGCAGTATTTT	CASSYEGTTDTQYF
many	TRBV2	TRBJ2-3	.	TGTGCCAGCCTCGGGGACAGCACAGATACGCAGTATTTT	CASLGDSTDTQYF
many	TRBV29-1	TRBJ2-7	TRBD1	TGCAGCGTTGAGTTCCAGGGGGCGCGGTACGAGCAGTACTTC	CSVEFQGARYEQYF
few	TRBV5-8	TRBJ2-3	.	TGTGCCAGCAGCACGTACGACCCCCGCGGCACAGATACGCAGTATTTT	CASSTYDPRGTDTQYF
many	TRBV19	TRBJ2-1	.	TGTGCCAGTAGTTCGGAGGGGGATGAGCAGTTCTTC	CASSSEGDEQFF
many	TRBV29-1	TRBJ2-5	TRBD2	TGCAGCGTTGGGGAGGGACAAGAGACCCAGTACTTC	CSVGEGQETQYF
few	TRBV9	TRBJ1-1	.	TGTGCCAGCAGTAAACCCCTCGCGGGGTTTCAGACTGAAGCTTTCTTT	CASSKPLAGFQTEAFF
.	TRBV21-1	TRBJ2-7	.	TGTGCCAGCGGCATCCATCTTGACCGGGACGAGCAGTACTTC	CASGIHLDRDEQYF
.	TRBV3-1	TRBJ2-7	.	TGTGCCAGCAGCCAATTGCCGGGGGGCACCTACGAGCAGTACTTC	CASSQLPGGTYEQYF
many	TRBV12-3/TRBV12-4	TRBJ1-1	.	TGTGCCAGCAGTTTAGCCGGGTTTGAAGCTTTCTTT	CASSLAGFEAFF
many	TRBV6-2/TRBV6-3	TRBJ1-1	.	TGTGCCAGCAGTCTAGACCACACTGAAGCTTTCTTT	CASSLDHTEAFF
many	TRBV30	TRBJ2-5	.	TGTGCCTGGAGTGTTCACAGCCAGCAGACCCAGTACTTC	CAWSVHSQQTQYF
.	TRBV27	TRBJ2-7	.	TGTGCCAGCAGTTTACACAGATCCTACGAGCAGTACTTC	CASSLHRSYEQYF
few	TRBV9	TRBJ2-7	.	TGTGCCAGCAGCGTAGAAGGCAGGGGGGACTACGAGCAGTACTTC	CASSVEGRGDYEQYF
many	TRBV24-1	TRBJ2-3	.	TGTGCCACCAGTGAGGCCAGCCTCACAGATACGCAGTATTTT	CATSEASLTDTQYF
.	TRBV4-3	TRBJ2-1	.	TGCGCCAGCAGCCAGCGCGGTCAGGCCTACGGTGAGCAGTTCTTC	CASSQRGQAYGEQFF
few	TRBV7-3	TRBJ2-7	.	TGTGCCAGCTCAGAGGGGGGAGGGCCTTACGAGCAGTACTTC	CASSEGGGPYEQYF
many	TRBV6-5	TRBJ1-2	.	TGTGCCAGCAGCCCCCCAGGGGACTCTAGTGGCTACACCTTC	CASSPPGDSSGYTF
many	TRBV27	TRBJ2-3	TRBD2	TGTGCCACCCAGTTTATAGGACTAGGCACAGATACGCAGTATTTT	CATQFIGLGTDTQYF
few	TRBV4-1	TRBJ2-4	.	TGCGCCAGCAGCCAAGAAGGCGGGGTAGCCAAAAACATTCAGTACTTC	CASSQEGGVAKNIQYF
.	TRBV28	TRBJ1-5	.	TGTGCCAGCACCCACGGGCCGGGGGGTCGGATCTCCTATCAGCCCCAGCATTTT	CASTHGPGGRISYQPQHF
.	TRBV7-9	TRBJ1-1	TRBD1	TGTGCCAGCAGGTCTGGGCCTACAGGGGGCCCTGAAGCTTTCTTT	CASRSGPTGGPEAFF
many	TRBV29-1	TRBJ2-1	.	TGCAGCGTTGGCCTGGCTCCCGGGAACAATGAGCAGTTCTTC	CSVGLAPGNNEQFF
.	TRBV7-2	TRBJ2-7	.	TGTGCCAGCAGCTTCCGGGACAAAGCCTACGAGCAGTACTTC	CASSFRDKAYEQYF
many	TRBV19	TRBJ2-5	.	TGTGCCAGTAGCAGAGGAGAGACCCAGTACTTC	CASSRGETQYF
few	TRBV19	TRBJ2-1	TRBD1	TGTGCCAGTAGCCTTCCCTGGACAGGGTTTGGTGAGCAGTTCTTC	CASSLPWTGFGEQFF
few	TRBV7-6	TRBJ2-3	TRBD2	TGTGCCAGCAGCTTAACCAGCGGGGGGGCCACAGATACGCAGTATTTT	CASSLTSGGATDTQYF
many	TRBV29-1	TRBJ1-2	TRBD1	TGCAGCGTTGAAGACCTAGGATCCGGGACAGGGTCGGAGGGCTACACCTTC	CSVEDLGSGTGSEGYTF
few	TRBV20-1	TRBJ2-5	.	TGCAGTGCTAGGCCCAAGGGAATGGGAGAGACCCAGTACTTC	CSARPKGMGETQYF
many	TRBV4-1	TRBJ2-7	.	TGCGCCAGCAGCCCGGGCCCGGAATCCTACGAGCAGTACTTC	CASSPGPESYEQYF
many	TRBV29-1	TRBJ2-3	.	TGCAGCGTTGAAAGGCCTCTCCCAGATACGCAGTATTTT	CSVERPLPDTQYF
.	TRBV15	TRBJ2-3	.	TGTGCCACCAGCAGAGTAGGGGGGACAGATACGCAGTATTTT	CATSRVGGTDTQYF
many	TRBV6-8	TRBJ1-4	TRBD1	TGTGCCAGCAGTCTCCGGGACAGGGTATCCGAAAAACTGTTTTTT	CASSLRDRVSEKLFF
few	TRBV19	TRBJ2-6	.	TGTGCCAGTAGTATAATGGGCCCTGACATCTCTGGGGCCAACGTCCTGACTTTC	CASSIMGPDISGANVLTF
few	TRBV12-3/TRBV12-4	TRBJ2-3	TRBD1	TGTGCCAGCAGCCCGAGGGACAGGGGACCAGAAAACACAGATACGCAGTATTTT	CASSPRDRGPENTDTQYF
many	TRBV28	TRBJ2-3	TRBD2	TGTGCCAGCAGTTCTAGCGGGGCCGACAGCACAGATACGCAGTATTTT	CASSSSGADSTDTQYF
.	TRBV28	TRBJ2-7	.	TGTGCCAGCAGCAATATACCTAGCGACCCGTCCTACGAGCAGTGCTTC	CASSNIPSDPSYEQCF
.	TRBV4-2	TRBJ2-5	TRBD2	TGTGCCAGCAGCCAAGATAGGCGGGGGGTTGAATACTTC	CASSQDRRGVEYF
few	TRBV3-1	TRBJ2-6	.	TGTGCCAGCAGCCATGTGGAAAGGGCGGCCAACGTCCTGACTTTC	CASSHVERAANVLTF
.	TRBV6-2/TRBV6-3	TRBJ2-7	.	TGTGCCAGCAGTTACCTCGGACAGAACGAGCAGTACTTC	CASSYLGQNEQYF
.	TRBV11-2	TRBJ2-7	.	TGTGCCAGCAGCTTAGACCCAGGATCGCCCTACGAGCAGTACTTC	CASSLDPGSPYEQYF
.	TRBV7-9	TRBJ2-5	.	TGTGCCAGCAGCTCAAGCTACCAAGAGACCCAGTACTTC	CASSSSYQETQYF
few	TRBV24-1	TRBJ1-5	.	TGTGCCACCAGAAGGACAGCCCGTTGTCAGCCCCAGCATTTT	CATRRTARCQPQHF
.	TRBV3-1	TRBJ2-1	.	TGTGCCAGCAGCTACGGGACCCCCGGAGGGCTGTTCTTC	CASSYGTPGGLFF
.	TRBV7-2	TRBJ2-3	.	TGTGCCAGCGGCTTAGCCGAGGACGACCGCGGGGGCTCAGGTGCGCAGTATTTT	CASGLAEDDRGGSGAQYF
many	TRBV20-1	TRBJ2-7	TRBD1	TGCAGTGCTAGCCCCAGGGGGCCGGCCTACGAGCAGTACTTC	CSASPRGPAYEQYF
many	TRBV28	TRBJ1-5	.	TGTGCCAGCAGTTTACGACAGCCCCAGCATTTT	CASSLRQPQHF
.	TRBV6-1	TRBJ1-6	.	TGTGCCAGCAGTGATGTGTATTCACCCCTCCACTTT	CASSDVYSPLHF
few	TRBV20-1	TRBJ2-7	TRBD2	TGCAGTGCTTCTAGCGGGGTCTACGAGCAGTACTTC	CSASSGVYEQYF
few	TRBV5-6	TRBJ2-7	.	TGTGCCAGCAGCTTGGCTGGGACCTTTCGGCGGGAGTACTTC	CASSLAGTFRREYF
many	TRBV29-1	TRBJ2-5	TRBD2	TGCAGCGTTGATCTAGCGGGGGATCAAGAGACCCAGTACTTC	CSVDLAGDQETQYF
many	TRBV7-9	TRBJ1-1	.	TGTGCCAGCTTGGAGGGAAATGTAGCTGAAGCTTTCTTT	CASLEGNVAEAFF
few	TRBV7-6	TRBJ2-5	.	TGTGCCAGCAGCACCACTATCGAACGGAAGACCCAGTACTTC	CASSTTIERKTQYF
many	TRBV6-2/TRBV6-3	TRBJ1-1	.	TGTGCCAGCAGTCTCCGGACGGCGAGAAACACTGAAGCTTTCTTT	CASSLRTARNTEAFF
.	TRBV4-1	TRBJ2-3	.	TGCGCCAGCAGCCAAGATAGTACGGGCCAGTCCCCGCCAGATACGCAGTATTTT	CASSQDSTGQSPPDTQYF
.	TRBV13	TRBJ1-6	.	TGTGCCAGCAGCTTAGATCCAGGGGTCGATTCACCCCTCCACTTT	CASSLDPGVDSPLHF
few	TRBV12-3/TRBV12-4	TRBJ1-2	.	TGTGCCAGCAGTCCAGAAACAGGGCTCGAGGATGAAGTGCATGGCTACACCTTC	CASSPETGLEDEVHGYTF
.	TRBV4-2	TRBJ2-7	TRBD1	TGTGCCAGCAGCCCCCGGACAGGAAGCGAGCAGTACTTC	CASSPRTGSEQYF